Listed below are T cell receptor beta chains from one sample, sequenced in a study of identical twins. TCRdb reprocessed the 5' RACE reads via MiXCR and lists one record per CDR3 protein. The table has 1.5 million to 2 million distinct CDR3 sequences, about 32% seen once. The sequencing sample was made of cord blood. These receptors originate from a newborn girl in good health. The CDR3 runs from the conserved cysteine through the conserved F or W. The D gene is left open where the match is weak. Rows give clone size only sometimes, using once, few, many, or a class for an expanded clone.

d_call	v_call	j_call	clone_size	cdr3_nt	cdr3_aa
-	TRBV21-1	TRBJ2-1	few	TGTGCCAGCAGCAAGAGGCGGGGTAAATACAATGAGCAGTTCTTC	CASSKRRGKYNEQFF
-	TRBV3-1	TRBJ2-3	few	TGTGCCAGCAGCCAAGATCCCGACACGTTTAGGCTCCCAGATACGCAGTATTTT	CASSQDPDTFRLPDTQYF
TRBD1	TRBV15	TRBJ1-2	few	TGTGCCACCAGCAGACAGGGGGCGCGGGATGGCTACACCTTC	CATSRQGARDGYTF
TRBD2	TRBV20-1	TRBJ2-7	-	TGCAGTGCTAGAGAAGGGACTAGCCTCTCCTACGAGCAGTACTTC	CSAREGTSLSYEQYF
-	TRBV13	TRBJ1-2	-	TGTGCCAGCAGCTCCGGTTACCTTACGGACTATGGCTACACCTTC	CASSSGYLTDYGYTF
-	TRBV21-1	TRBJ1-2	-	TGTGCCAGCAGCAACGTATCCGGGGCCTATGGCTACACCTTC	CASSNVSGAYGYTF
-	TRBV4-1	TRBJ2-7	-	TGCGCCAGCAGCCAAGCAGGGGTATGGGGCTACGAGCAGTACTTC	CASSQAGVWGYEQYF
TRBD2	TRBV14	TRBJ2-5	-	TGTGCCAGCAGTGCGGGAGTCACTTGGGCGGAGACCCAGTACTTC	CASSAGVTWAETQYF
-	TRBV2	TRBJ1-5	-	TGTGCCACGGGACGGGGGATTACACAGCCCCAGCATTTT	CATGRGITQPQHF
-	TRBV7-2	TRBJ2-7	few	TGTGCCAGCAGCCGGGGTAAGGGGCTTTACGAGCAGTACTTC	CASSRGKGLYEQYF
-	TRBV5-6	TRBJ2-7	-	TGTGCCAGCAGCTTGTTAGGTCGCGATCAGTACTTC	CASSLLGRDQYF
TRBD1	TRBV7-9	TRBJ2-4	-	TGTGCCAGCAGCTCCTGGACAGGGTCGGACATTCAGTACTTC	CASSSWTGSDIQYF
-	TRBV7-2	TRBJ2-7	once	TGTGCCAGCAGCTTTAGTAGCGCCCTCAGCTCCTACAATGAGCAGTACTTC	CASSFSSALSSYNEQYF
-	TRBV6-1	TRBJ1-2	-	TGTGCCAGCAGCACCATCTCAGGGGTTAGCTATGGCTGCACCTTC	CASSTISGVSYGCTF
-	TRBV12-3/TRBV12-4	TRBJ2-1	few	TGTGCCAGCAGCCCACCAGCGAATGAGCAGTTCTTC	CASSPPANEQFF
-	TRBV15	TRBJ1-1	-	TGTGCCACCAGCACCAACCTGAACACTGAAGCTTTCTTT	CATSTNLNTEAFF
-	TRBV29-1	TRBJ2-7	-	TGCAGCGTCCAGACAGGCCGAGTCTACGAGCAGTACTTC	CSVQTGRVYEQYF
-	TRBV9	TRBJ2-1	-	TGTGCCAGCAGCCGATATACTTATAGAAAGCAGTTCTTC	CASSRYTYRKQFF
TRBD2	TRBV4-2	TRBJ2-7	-	TGTGCCAGCAGCCAAGAGAAGCGGGAGTCCTACAATGAGCAGTACTTC	CASSQEKRESYNEQYF
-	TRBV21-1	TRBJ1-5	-	TGTGCCAGCAGCAAAGGGACTAGCAATCAGCCCCAGCATTTT	CASSKGTSNQPQHF
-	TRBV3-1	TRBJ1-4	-	TGTGCCAGCAGCCAAGAAACAGGGTCAAATGAAAAACTGTTTTTT	CASSQETGSNEKLFF
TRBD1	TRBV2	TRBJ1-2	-	TGTGCCAGCAATGATCAGGGGGAAGACACCTTC	CASNDQGEDTF
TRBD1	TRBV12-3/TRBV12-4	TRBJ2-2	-	TGTGCCAGCAGTTCCGACAGGGGGTTCCTCAACACCGGGGAGCTGTTTTTT	CASSSDRGFLNTGELFF
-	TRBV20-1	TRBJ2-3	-	TGCAGTGCTAGAATAGAGGGGGGCACAGATACGCAGTATTTT	CSARIEGGTDTQYF
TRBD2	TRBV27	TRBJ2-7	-	TGTGCCAGCAAAGGCGGGAGGACCTCCTACGAGCAGTACTTC	CASKGGRTSYEQYF
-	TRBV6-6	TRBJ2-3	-	TGTGCCAGCAGTTACGCAGGCCTAACGCAGTATTTT	CASSYAGLTQYF
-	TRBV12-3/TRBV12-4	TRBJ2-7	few	TGTGCCAGCAGTTTTCGGCTAGCGAGGGGCGAGCAGTACTTC	CASSFRLARGEQYF
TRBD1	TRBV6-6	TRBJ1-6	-	TGTGCCAGCAGCCCGGACAGGGGGCATAGTTCACCCCTCCACTTT	CASSPDRGHSSPLHF
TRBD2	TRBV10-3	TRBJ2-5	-	TGTGCCATCAGTGATCCGGGAGGATGGGAGACCCAGTACTTC	CAISDPGGWETQYF
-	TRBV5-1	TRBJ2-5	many	TGCGCCAGCAGCCCCTCTCAAAGTCAAGAGACCCAGTACTTC	CASSPSQSQETQYF
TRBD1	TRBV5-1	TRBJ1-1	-	TGCGCCAGCAGAACCGTGTACAGGGGTCCGTACACTGAAGCTTTCTTT	CASRTVYRGPYTEAFF
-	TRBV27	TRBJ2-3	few	TGTGCCAGCAGTTTTTCCCGACTCGGTACGCAGTATTTT	CASSFSRLGTQYF
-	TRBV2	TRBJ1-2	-	TGTGCCAGCACCCCAGAGGGGGACTATGGCTACACCTTC	CASTPEGDYGYTF
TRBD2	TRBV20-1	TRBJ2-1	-	TGCAGTGCTAGCGGTCTAAGGACTAGCGGCTACAATGAGCAGTTCTTC	CSASGLRTSGYNEQFF
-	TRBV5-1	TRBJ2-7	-	TGCGCCAGCAGCTTGGGTTCGACAGTCCCGAGCTACGAGCAGTACTTC	CASSLGSTVPSYEQYF
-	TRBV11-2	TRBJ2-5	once	TGTGCCAGCAGCTTAGTTTTGCAGCGGCAGTACTTC	CASSLVLQRQYF
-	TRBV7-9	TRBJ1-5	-	TGTGCCAGCAGCTTAGTCGGACGGGGAGGGTTCGATCAGCCCCAGCATTTT	CASSLVGRGGFDQPQHF
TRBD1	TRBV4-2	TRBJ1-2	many	TGTGCCAGCAGCCACCCCGGGACAGACTATGGCTACACCTTC	CASSHPGTDYGYTF
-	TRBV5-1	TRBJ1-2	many	TGCGCCAGCAGCCGACGGTTCAACTATGGCTACACCTTC	CASSRRFNYGYTF
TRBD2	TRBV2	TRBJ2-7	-	TGTGCCAGCAGTGACTCGGCGGGAGCTTACAATGAGCAGTACTTC	CASSDSAGAYNEQYF
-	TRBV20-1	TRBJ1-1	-	TGCAGTGCTAGACATACAGTAAACACTGAAGCTTTCTTT	CSARHTVNTEAFF
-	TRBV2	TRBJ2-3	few	TGTGCCAGCAGTCGTGAAGGAAGTGGGTTTCCAGATACGCAGTATTTT	CASSREGSGFPDTQYF
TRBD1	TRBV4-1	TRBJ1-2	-	TGCGCCAGCAGCCAAAGCCTTACAGGGGGTTCAAATGGCTACACCTTC	CASSQSLTGGSNGYTF
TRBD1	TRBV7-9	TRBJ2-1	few	TGTGCCAGCAGCTTACGGTCAGGACAGGGGCCCAATGAGCAGTTCTTC	CASSLRSGQGPNEQFF
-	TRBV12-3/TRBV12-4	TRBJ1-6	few	TGTGCCAGCAGCCGGGACCTAAATTCACCCCTCCACTTT	CASSRDLNSPLHF
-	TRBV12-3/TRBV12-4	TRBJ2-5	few	TGTGCCAGCAGTTTAGCGTCCCCGCGTGAGCAGTACTTC	CASSLASPREQYF
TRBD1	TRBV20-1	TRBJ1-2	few	TGCAGTTCGCGGGACAGCTATGGCTACACCTTC	CSSRDSYGYTF
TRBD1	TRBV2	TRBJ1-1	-	TGTGCCAGCAGCCGAAGGACAGGGGCCACTGAAGCTTTCTTT	CASSRRTGATEAFF
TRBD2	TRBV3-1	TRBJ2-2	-	TGTGCCAGCAGCCAAGCACTAGCGGGGGGCACCGGGGAGCTGTTTTTT	CASSQALAGGTGELFF
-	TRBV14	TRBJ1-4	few	TGTGCCAGCAGCCCACGGCAGGGGCTGAATGAAAAACTGTTTTTT	CASSPRQGLNEKLFF
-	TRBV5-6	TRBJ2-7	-	TGTGCCAGCAGCTTGTGGAATTACTACGAGCAGTACTTC	CASSLWNYYEQYF
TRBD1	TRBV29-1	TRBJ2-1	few	TGCAGCGTTATCATCAGGGGACAGCCCCTATACAATGAGCAGTTCTTC	CSVIIRGQPLYNEQFF
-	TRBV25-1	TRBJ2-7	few	TGTGCCAGCAGTGAATACCCCGACTACCACGAGCAGTACTTC	CASSEYPDYHEQYF
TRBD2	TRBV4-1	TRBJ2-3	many	TGTGCCAGCAGTCAGGGACTAGCGGGAGGTGGAGATACGCAGTATTTT	CASSQGLAGGGDTQYF
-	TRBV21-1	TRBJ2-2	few	TGTGCCAGCAGCCCAAATTTTGACAGGGGAATTGCCGGGGAGCTGTTTTTT	CASSPNFDRGIAGELFF
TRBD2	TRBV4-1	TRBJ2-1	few	TGCGCCAGCAGCCAAGAGTTTAGGGTAGCGGGTTTTAAGTTCTTC	CASSQEFRVAGFKFF
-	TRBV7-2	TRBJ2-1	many	TGTGCCAGCAGTTTAAGGTACAATGAGCAGTTCTTC	CASSLRYNEQFF